This TCR beta chain was sequenced in a study of tumor and adjacent non-tumor tissue in lung cancer. Study summary: The cohort had 12 adenocarcinoma, 2 squamous cell and 1 small cell patients.

This sample's RNA came from whole unsorted tissue. Distant lung tissue was collected more than 3 cm away from the tumor edge. Newly diagnosed lung cancer patients had thoracic surgery in China, August–November 2014, without prior chemotherapy. This clonotype was seen a handful of times. A read error may be the cause here, since a much bigger clone is one base away. TCRbeta libraries were built with three rounds of nested PCR, modified from ARM-PCR. TCRdb re-called the multiplex PCR reads with MiXCR, one entry per CDR3 protein. The sample carries around 57,000 distinct CDR3 sequences, about 56% recorded once. The trim removed 4 bases at V and 0 bases at J, leaving 11 bases unmatched. This CDR3 comprises 18 residues. The V gene's germline CDR1 is MGHRA and CDR2 YSYEKL.

The sequenced material came from distant non-tumor lung tissue. This TCR was recovered from a man in his 70s with non-small cell lung cancer. J is TRBJ2-4 and V is TRBV4-1, with 8 bases fitting TRBD1. DNA of the CDR3: TGCGCCAGCAGCCCCTTGCGGGGACAGGTGATAGCCAAAAACATTCAGTACTTC. This gives the protein CASSPLRGQVIAKNIQYF.